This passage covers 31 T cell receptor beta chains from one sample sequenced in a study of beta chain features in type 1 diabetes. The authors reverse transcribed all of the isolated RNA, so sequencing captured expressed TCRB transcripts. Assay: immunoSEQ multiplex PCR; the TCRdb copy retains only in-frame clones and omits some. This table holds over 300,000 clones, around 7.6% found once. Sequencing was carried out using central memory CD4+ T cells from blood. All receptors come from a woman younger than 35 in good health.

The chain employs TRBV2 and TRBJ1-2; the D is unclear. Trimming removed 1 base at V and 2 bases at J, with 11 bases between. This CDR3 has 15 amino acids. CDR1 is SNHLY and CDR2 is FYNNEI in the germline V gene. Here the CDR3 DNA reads TGTGCCAGCAGTGAAGGACGTAGTGGAAACTATGGCTACACCTTC. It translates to CASSEGRSGNYGYTF.

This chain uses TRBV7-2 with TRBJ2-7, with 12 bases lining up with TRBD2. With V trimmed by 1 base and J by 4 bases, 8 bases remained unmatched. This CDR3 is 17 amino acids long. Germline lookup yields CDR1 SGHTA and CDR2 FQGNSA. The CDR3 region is CASSLGGRLAGVYEQYF. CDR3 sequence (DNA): TGTGCCAGCAGCTTAGGGGGGCGACTAGCGGGAGTGTACGAGCAGTACTTC.

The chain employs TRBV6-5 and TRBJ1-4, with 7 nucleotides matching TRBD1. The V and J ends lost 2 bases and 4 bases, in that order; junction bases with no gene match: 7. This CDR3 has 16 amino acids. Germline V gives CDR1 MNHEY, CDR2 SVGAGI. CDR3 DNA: TGTGCCAGCAGTTACACTTACAGGGGAAATAATGAAAAACTGTTTTTT. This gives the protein CASSYTYRGNNEKLFF.

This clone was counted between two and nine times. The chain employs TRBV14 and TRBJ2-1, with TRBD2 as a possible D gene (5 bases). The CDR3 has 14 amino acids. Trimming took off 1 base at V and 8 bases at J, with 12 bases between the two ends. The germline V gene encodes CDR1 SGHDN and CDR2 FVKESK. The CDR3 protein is CASSQGIGIYEQFF. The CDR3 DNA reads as TGTGCCAGCAGCCAAGGCATCGGGATCTATGAGCAGTTCTTC.

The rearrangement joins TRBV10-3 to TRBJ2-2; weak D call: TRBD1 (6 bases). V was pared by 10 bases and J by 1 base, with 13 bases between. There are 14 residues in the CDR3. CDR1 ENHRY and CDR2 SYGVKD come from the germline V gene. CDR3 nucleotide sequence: TGTGCCACCCGTACACAGGGGAACACCGGGGAGCTGTTTTTT. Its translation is CATRTQGNTGELFF.

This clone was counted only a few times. The CDR3 sequence is CASSLASGRATYEQYF. The CDR3 DNA follows: TGTGCCAGCAGCTTAGCTAGCGGGAGGGCCACTTACGAGCAGTACTTC. The gene calls are TRBV7-8 and TRBJ2-7, with 11 bases lining up with TRBD2. V was clipped by 0 bases and J by 4 bases; unmatched bases: 5. CDR3 length: 16 amino acids. Germline-derived CDR1 and CDR2 are SGHVS and FQNEAQ.

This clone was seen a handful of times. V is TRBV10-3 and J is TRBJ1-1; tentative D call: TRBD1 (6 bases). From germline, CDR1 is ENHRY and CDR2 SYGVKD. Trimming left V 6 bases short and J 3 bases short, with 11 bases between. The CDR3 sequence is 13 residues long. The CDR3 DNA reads TGTGCCATCAGCACACAGGGCTACACTGAAGCTTTCTTT. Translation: CAISTQGYTEAFF.

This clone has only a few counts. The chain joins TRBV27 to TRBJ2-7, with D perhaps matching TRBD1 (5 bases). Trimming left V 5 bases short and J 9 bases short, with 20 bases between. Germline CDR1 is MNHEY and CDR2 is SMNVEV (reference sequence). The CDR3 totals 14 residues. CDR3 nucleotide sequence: TGTGCCAGCAGTCCAGCTGGGGCAGGACCAAGGCAGTACTTC. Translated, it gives CASSPAGAGPRQYF.

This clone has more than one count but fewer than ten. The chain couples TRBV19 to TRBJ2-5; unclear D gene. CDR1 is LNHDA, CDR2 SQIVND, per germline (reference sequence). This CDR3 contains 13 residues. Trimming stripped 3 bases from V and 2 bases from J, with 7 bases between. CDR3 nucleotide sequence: TGTGCCAGTAGTATCTGGCCGCAAGAGACCCAGTACTTC. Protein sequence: CASSIWPQETQYF.

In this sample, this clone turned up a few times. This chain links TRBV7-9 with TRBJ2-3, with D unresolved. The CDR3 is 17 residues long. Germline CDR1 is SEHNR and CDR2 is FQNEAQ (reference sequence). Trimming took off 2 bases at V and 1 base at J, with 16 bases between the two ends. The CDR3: CASSLWQLTVGTDTQYF. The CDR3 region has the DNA TGTGCCAGCAGCTTATGGCAGTTAACTGTTGGCACAGATACGCAGTATTTT.

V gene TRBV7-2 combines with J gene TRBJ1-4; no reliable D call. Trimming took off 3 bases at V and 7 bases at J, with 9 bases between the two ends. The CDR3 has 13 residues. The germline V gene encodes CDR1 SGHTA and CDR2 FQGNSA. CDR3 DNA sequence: TGTGCCAGCAGCTTGAATTGGCGTGAAAAACTGTTTTTT. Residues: CASSLNWREKLFF.

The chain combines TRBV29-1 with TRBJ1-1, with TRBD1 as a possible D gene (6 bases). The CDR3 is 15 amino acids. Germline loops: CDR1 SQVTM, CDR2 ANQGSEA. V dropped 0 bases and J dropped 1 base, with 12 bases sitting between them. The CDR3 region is CSVEEYGGPNTEAFF. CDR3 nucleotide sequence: TGCAGCGTTGAAGAGTATGGGGGCCCGAACACTGAAGCTTTCTTT.

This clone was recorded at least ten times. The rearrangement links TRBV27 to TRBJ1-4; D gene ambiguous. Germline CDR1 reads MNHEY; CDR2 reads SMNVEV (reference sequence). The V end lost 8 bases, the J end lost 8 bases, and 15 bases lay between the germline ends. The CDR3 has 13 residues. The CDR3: CASSRKAREKLFF. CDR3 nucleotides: TGTGCCAGCTCAAGGAAGGCTCGAGAAAAACTGTTTTTT.

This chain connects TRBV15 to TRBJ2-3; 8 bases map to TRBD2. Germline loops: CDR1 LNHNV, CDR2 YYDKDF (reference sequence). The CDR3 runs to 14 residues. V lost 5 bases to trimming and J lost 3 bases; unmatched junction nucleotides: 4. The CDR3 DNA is TGTGCCACCAGCCTTGGACTAGCTACAGATACGCAGTATTTT. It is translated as CATSLGLATDTQYF.

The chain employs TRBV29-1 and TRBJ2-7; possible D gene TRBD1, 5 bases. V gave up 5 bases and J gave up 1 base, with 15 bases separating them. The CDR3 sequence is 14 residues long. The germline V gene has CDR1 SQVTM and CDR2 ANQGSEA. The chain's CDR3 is CSVRRQTESYEQYF. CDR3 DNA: TGCAGCGTTAGAAGACAGACCGAATCCTACGAGCAGTACTTC.

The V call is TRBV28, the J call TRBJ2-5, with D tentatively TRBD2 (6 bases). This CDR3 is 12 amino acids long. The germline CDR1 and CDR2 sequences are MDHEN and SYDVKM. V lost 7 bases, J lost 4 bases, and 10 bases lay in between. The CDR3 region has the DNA TGTGCCAGCAATGTCGGGAGAGAGACCCAGTACTTC. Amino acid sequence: CASNVGRETQYF.

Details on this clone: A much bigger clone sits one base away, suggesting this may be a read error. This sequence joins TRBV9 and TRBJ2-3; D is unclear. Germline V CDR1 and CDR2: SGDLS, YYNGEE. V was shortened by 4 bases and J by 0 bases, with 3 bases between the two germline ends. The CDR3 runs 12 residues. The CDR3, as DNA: TGTGCCAGCAGCTTTAGCACAGATACGCAGTATTTT. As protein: CASSFSTDTQYF.

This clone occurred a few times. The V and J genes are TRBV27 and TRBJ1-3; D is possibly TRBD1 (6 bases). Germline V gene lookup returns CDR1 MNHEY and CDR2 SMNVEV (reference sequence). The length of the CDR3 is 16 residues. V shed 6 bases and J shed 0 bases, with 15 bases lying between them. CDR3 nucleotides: TGTGCCAGCAGGTCAGGGTTACAGGGCTCTGGAAACACCATATATTTT. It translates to CASRSGLQGSGNTIYF.

CDR3 protein: CASSPGPGWNGYTF. CDR3 bases: TGTGCCAGCTCACCAGGGCCAGGGTGGAATGGCTACACCTTC. The chain has TRBV18 and TRBJ1-2; D possibly corresponds to TRBD1 (5 bases). Germline CDR1 KGHSH, CDR2 LQKENI. With 2 bases removed from V and 6 bases from J, the gap between germline ends came to 13 bases. The CDR3 loop spans 14 amino acids.

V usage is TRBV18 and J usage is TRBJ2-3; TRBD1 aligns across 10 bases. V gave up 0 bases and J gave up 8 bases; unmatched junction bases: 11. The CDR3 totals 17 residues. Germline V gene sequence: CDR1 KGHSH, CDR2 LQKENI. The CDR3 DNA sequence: TGTGCCAGCTCACCACCGGAGACGGGGACAGGGGAAGGTACGCAGTATTTT. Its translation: CASSPPETGTGEGTQYF.

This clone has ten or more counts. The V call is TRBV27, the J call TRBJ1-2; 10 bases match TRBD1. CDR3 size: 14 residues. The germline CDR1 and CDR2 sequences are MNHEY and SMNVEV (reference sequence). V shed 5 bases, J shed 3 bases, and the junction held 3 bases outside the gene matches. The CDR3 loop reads CASSPGQGYYGYTF. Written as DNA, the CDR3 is TGTGCCAGCAGTCCGGGACAGGGGTACTATGGCTACACCTTC.

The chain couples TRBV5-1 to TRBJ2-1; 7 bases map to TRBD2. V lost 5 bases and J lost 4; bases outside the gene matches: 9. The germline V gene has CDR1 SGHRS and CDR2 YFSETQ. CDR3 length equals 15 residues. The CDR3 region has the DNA TGCGCCAGCAGTCATGGACTAGGAGGTTACAATGAGCAGTTCTTC. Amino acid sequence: CASSHGLGGYNEQFF. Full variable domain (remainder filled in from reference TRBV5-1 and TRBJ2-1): KAGVTQTPRYLIKTRGQQVTLSCSPISGHRSVSWYQQTPGQGLQFLFEYFSETQRNKGNFPGRFSGRQFSNSRSEMNVSTLELGDSALYLCASSHGLGGYNEQFFGPGTRLTVL.

The CDR3 nucleotides are TGTGCCAGCAGTGAACAGTCCATTTCGGGAAACACCATATATTTT. Its protein is CASSEQSISGNTIYF. V is TRBV2 and J is TRBJ1-3; D is ambiguous. The CDR3 consists of 15 residues. CDR1 SNHLY and CDR2 FYNNEI come from the germline V gene. Trimming left V 2 bases short and J 4 bases short, with 12 bases between. The variable domain in full, with the rest retrieved from reference TRBV2 and TRBJ1-3, is EPEVTQTPSHQVTQMGQEVILRCVPISNHLYFYWYRQILGQKVEFLVSFYNNEISEKSEIFDDQFSVERPDGSNFTLKIRSTKLEDSAMYFCASSEQSISGNTIYFGEGSWLTVV.

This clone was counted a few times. CDR3: CASSPEEAIQYF. For the CDR3, the DNA is TGTGCCAGCTCACCCGAAGAGGCCATTCAGTACTTC. The genes are TRBV18 and TRBJ2-4; D is ambiguous. V was clipped by 3 bases and J by 9 bases, with 9 bases between them. This CDR3 is 12 amino acids long. The V gene's germline CDR1 is KGHSH and CDR2 LQKENI.

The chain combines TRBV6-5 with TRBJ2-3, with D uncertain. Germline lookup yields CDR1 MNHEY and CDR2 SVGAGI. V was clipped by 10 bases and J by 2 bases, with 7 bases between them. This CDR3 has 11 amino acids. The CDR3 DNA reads TGTGCCATCGGTCCCACAGATACGCAGTATTTT. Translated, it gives CAIGPTDTQYF.

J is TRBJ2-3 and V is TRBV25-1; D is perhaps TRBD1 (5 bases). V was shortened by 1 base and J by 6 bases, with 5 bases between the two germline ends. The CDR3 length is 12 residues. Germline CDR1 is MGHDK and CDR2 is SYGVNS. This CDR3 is CASSESGDTQYF. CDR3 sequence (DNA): TGTGCCAGCAGTGAATCAGGGGATACGCAGTATTTT.

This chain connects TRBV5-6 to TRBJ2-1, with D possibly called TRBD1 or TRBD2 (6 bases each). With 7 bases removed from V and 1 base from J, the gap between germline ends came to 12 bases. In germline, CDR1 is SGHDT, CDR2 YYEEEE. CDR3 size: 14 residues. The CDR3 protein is CASETGGSYNEQFF. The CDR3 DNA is TGTGCCAGCGAGACAGGAGGGTCCTACAATGAGCAGTTCTTC.

CDR3 DNA: TGCAGCGTTATGCCCCCTTTGTCCGACAGGGGAGTTGAGACCCAGTACTTC. This sequence encodes CSVMPPLSDRGVETQYF. J is TRBJ2-5 and V is TRBV29-1; 8 nucleotides align to TRBD1. The CDR3 is 17 residues long. Looked up from germline, CDR1 is SQVTM and CDR2 is ANQGSEA. Trimming removed 5 bases from V and 5 bases from J; junction bases left unmatched: 19.

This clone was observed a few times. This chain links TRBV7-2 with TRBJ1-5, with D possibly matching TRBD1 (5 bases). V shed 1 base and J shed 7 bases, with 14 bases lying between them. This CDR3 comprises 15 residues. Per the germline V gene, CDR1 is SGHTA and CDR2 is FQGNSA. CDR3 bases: TGTGCCAGCAGCTTAGGGAACTTTAAGGGGCAGCCCCAGCATTTT. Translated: CASSLGNFKGQPQHF. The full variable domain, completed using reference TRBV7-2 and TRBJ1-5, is GAGVSQSPSNKVTEKGKDVELRCDPISGHTALYWYRQSLGQGLEFLIYFQGNSAPDKSGLPSDRFSAERTGGSVSTLTIQRTQQEDSAVYLCASSLGNFKGQPQHFGDGTRLSIL.

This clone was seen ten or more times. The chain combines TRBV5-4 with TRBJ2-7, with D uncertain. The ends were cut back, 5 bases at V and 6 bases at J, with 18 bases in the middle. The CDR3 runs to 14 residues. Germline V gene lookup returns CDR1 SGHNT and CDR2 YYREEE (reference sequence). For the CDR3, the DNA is TGTGCCAGCAGTGTAGAACCAACAGATCTCGAGCAGTACTTC. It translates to CASSVEPTDLEQYF.

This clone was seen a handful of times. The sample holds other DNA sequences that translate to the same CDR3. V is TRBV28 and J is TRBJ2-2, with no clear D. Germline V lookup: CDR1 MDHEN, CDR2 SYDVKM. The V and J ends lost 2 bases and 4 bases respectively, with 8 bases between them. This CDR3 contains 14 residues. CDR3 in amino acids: CASSLGSPTGELFF. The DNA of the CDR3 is TGTGCCAGCAGTTTAGGCTCACCCACCGGGGAGCTGTTTTTT. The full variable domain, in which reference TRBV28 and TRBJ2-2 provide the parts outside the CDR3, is DVKVTQSSRYLVKRTGEKVFLECVQDMDHENMFWYRQDPGLGLRLIYFSYDVKMKEKGDIPEGYSVSREKKERFSLILESASTNQTSMYLCASSLGSPTGELFFGEGSRLTVL.